The 10 T cell receptor beta chains presented below share a single source sample, sequenced in a study of CXCR3 chemokines and chemotherapy response in bladder cancer. TCRdb reprocessed the PCR reads via MiXCR and lists one record per CDR3 protein. The sample yields about 3,000 distinct CDR3 sequences, 17% seen once. This sample was taken from a patient whose treatment included neoadjuvant chemotherapy. These receptors all come from a human donor with bladder cancer that did not respond to neoadjuvant chemotherapy.

The chain has TRBV7-2 and TRBJ2-5; D may be TRBD1 (5 bases). Looked up from germline, CDR1 is SGHTA and CDR2 is FQGNSA. This CDR3 is 13 amino acids long. Trimming removed 8 bases from V and 4 bases from J, with 14 bases in between. Written as DNA, the CDR3 is TGTGCCAGCTTAGGGGCAGAGTTAGAGACCCAGTACTTC. Its translation is CASLGAELETQYF.

In this sample, this clonotype turned up many times. J is TRBJ2-1 and V is TRBV20-1, with D possibly called TRBD1 or TRBD2 (6 bases each). Between the trimmed V and J ends, which lost 5 bases and 4 bases, there was a span of 18 bases. There are 15 residues in the CDR3. Looked up from germline, CDR1 is DFQATT and CDR2 is SNEGSKA (reference sequence). The CDR3 bases are TGCAGTGCTCGAGTGAGGGGGGACCGATACAATGAGCAGTTCTTC. Translating it yields CSARVRGDRYNEQFF.

This clonotype has a count of ten or more. The chain employs TRBV7-6 and TRBJ2-3; perhaps D is TRBD1 or TRBD2 (6 bases each). Trimming removed 1 base from V and 4 bases from J, with 12 bases in between. The V gene's germline CDR1 is SGHVS and CDR2 FNYEAQ. CDR3 length equals 15 residues. The CDR3 here is CASSLEGGGPDTQYF. In DNA, the CDR3 is TGTGCCAGCAGCTTAGAGGGGGGTGGGCCAGATACGCAGTATTTT.

A word on this clonotype: A far larger clone is one nucleotide away, so this likely arose from a read error. The rearrangement joins TRBV10-3 to TRBJ1-5, with D hard to call. Trimming took 5 bases from V and 2 from J, leaving 13 bases between them. Germline values: CDR1 ENHRY, CDR2 SYGVKD. This CDR3 is built from 15 residues. This chain's CDR3 is CAISYRTGGNQPQHF. CDR3 bases: TGTGCCATCAGTTACCGGACTGGTGGCAATCAGCCCCAGCATTTT.

This clonotype was seen once. The rearrangement links TRBV7-2 to TRBJ2-1; 9 positions agree with TRBD2. Germline V gives CDR1 SGHTA, CDR2 FQGNSA. With 5 bases clipped from V and 5 bases from J, the junction kept 10 bases outside the gene matches. This CDR3 has 16 amino acids. The CDR3 here is CASSPVLAGRNNEQFF. The CDR3 coding sequence is TGTGCCAGCAGCCCCGTCCTAGCGGGGCGGAACAATGAGCAGTTCTTC.

There are many counts of this clonotype. The V gene is TRBV12-3 or TRBV12-4, the J gene TRBJ2-1, with D perhaps matching TRBD1 or TRBD2 (5 bases each). V gave up 5 bases and J gave up 0 bases, with 14 bases separating them. The CDR3 runs to 16 residues. In DNA, the CDR3 is TGTGCCAGCAGTATCCGGGACGGTCTCTCCTACAATGAGCAGTTCTTC. It specifies CASSIRDGLSYNEQFF.

This clonotype was picked up many times. The J gene is TRBJ1-2, the V gene TRBV5-4; tentatively, D is TRBD1 (6 bases). The V end lost 4 bases, the J end lost 2 bases, and 18 bases lay between the germline ends. The CDR3 runs 16 residues. CDR1 and CDR2 (germline): SGHNT, YYREEE (reference sequence). The CDR3 DNA reads as TGTGCCAGCAGCCGTCCAGGGGCGGTCGGAAACTATGGCTACACCTTC. It yields the protein CASSRPGAVGNYGYTF.

This rearrangement joins TRBV7-9 to TRBJ2-7; TRBD1 matches 7 bases. This CDR3 contains 16 residues. Germline V gene data show CDR1 as SEHNR and CDR2 as FQNEAQ (reference sequence). The V and J ends lost 5 bases and 4 bases, in that order; junction bases with no gene match: 14. Here the CDR3 reads CASSPPRQGAHYEQYF. In DNA, the CDR3 is TGTGCCAGCAGCCCTCCTCGACAGGGAGCCCATTACGAGCAGTACTTC.

The chain has TRBV6-2 or TRBV6-3 and TRBJ2-1; 10 positions agree with TRBD2. Trimming removed 5 bases from V and 6 bases from J; junction bases left unmatched: 7. The CDR3 totals 15 residues. CDR1 and CDR2 from the germline V gene are MNHEY and SVGEGT. Here the CDR3 reads CASSASGGAGNEQFF. Here the CDR3 DNA reads TGTGCCAGCAGTGCCAGCGGGGGGGCGGGCAATGAGCAGTTCTTC.

Relative to its sample, this clonotype is large (0.1 to 1%). The genes are TRBV19 and TRBJ1-1; possible D gene TRBD1, 5 bases. V gave up 7 bases and J gave up 0 bases, with 12 bases separating them. Germline V lookup: CDR1 LNHDA, CDR2 SQIVND (reference sequence). The CDR3 sequence is 14 residues long. CDR3 in DNA: TGTGCCAGTACCCCCGCCAGGGTGAACACTGAAGCTTTCTTT. Translated: CASTPARVNTEAFF.